A single sample gave rise to the 5 T cell receptor beta chains below, sequenced in a study of blood T cell repertoires in COVID-19. Profiling relied on immunoSEQ multiplex PCR, and the TCRdb table lists in-frame clones only, not all of them. The sample includes some 320,000 clones, approximately 89% of them seen just once. Sequenced: peripheral blood. The receptors were sampled from a woman in her thirties who had recovered from COVID-19.

The chain combines TRBV3-1 (or the pseudogene TRBV3-2) with TRBJ1-2, with 9 bases fitting TRBD1. With V trimmed by 4 bases and J by 0 bases, 3 bases remained unmatched. CDR3 length: 15 amino acids. The germline gives CDR1 LGHDT, CDR2 YNNKEL (reference sequence). The CDR3 sequence is CASSLQGAANYGYTF. CDR3 nucleotide sequence: TGTGCCAGCAGCCTACAGGGGGCAGCTAACTATGGCTACACCTTC.

This sequence joins TRBV6-1 and TRBJ1-5; 11 bases map to TRBD1. V shed 2 bases and J 7 bases; nucleotides not matched to a gene: 7. The CDR3 totals 16 residues. CDR1 MNHNS and CDR2 SASEGT come from the germline V gene. The CDR3 protein is CASSESRTGGGQPQHF. CDR3 DNA sequence: TGTGCCAGCAGTGAAAGTAGGACAGGGGGCGGGCAGCCCCAGCATTTT.

The V call is TRBV9, the J call TRBJ2-1; weak D call: TRBD1 (6 bases). CDR3 length: 13 amino acids. V was clipped by 0 bases and J by 9 bases, with 10 bases between them. CDR1 SGDLS and CDR2 YYNGEE come from the germline V gene. The CDR3 is CASSVGGPGEQFF. The CDR3 region has the DNA TGTGCCAGCAGCGTAGGGGGGCCCGGTGAGCAGTTCTTC.

The J gene is TRBJ1-4, the V gene TRBV7-9; the D is unclear. The CDR3 is 16 residues long. In germline, CDR1 is SEHNR, CDR2 FQNEAQ (reference sequence). V dropped 2 bases and J dropped 6 bases, with 16 bases sitting between them. For the CDR3, the DNA is TGTGCCAGCAGCTTACTGGCGGGGATAAGGGATGAAAAACTGTTTTTT. Translation: CASSLLAGIRDEKLFF. The variable domain in full, completed from reference TRBV7-9 and TRBJ1-4, reads DTGVSQNPRHKITKRGQNVTFRCDPISEHNRLYWYRQTLGQGPEFLTYFQNEAQLEKSRLLSDRFSAERPKGSFSTLEIQRTEQGDSAMYLCASSLLAGIRDEKLFFGSGTQLSVL.

J is TRBJ2-1 and V is TRBV7-2; TRBD2 agrees at 7 bases. The V gene's germline CDR1 is SGHTA and CDR2 FQGNSA. Losses at the gene ends were 5 bases for V and 12 bases for J; bases not matched to a gene: 13. CDR3 length: 14 amino acids. The CDR3 coding sequence is TGTGCCAGCAGCCAACCTTGGGAGGGGACGGGGCAGTTCTTC. It is translated as CASSQPWEGTGQFF.